A selection of T cell receptor beta chains follows, all from one sample in a study of regulatory T cells in long-lasting Graves disease. Each CDR3 protein gets one entry after TCRdb re-called the multiplex PCR reads with MiXCR. Of 450,000 or so distinct CDR3 sequences in the sample, 20% to 25% were seen once. This material consisted of peripheral blood mononuclear cells (PBMCs), taken when the disease was refractory, from a patient treated with antithyroid drugs. The receptors originated from a female donor with Graves disease. CDR3s include the opening cysteine and the closing phenylalanine or tryptophan. The order of the fields is D gene, V gene, clone size, J gene, CDR3 length, CDR3 DNA, CDR3 protein. D genes are given only for firm matches. The listing skips clone size in some rows; elsewhere it reads once, few, many or a size class.

TRBD2	TRBV30	many	TRBJ2-7	13	TGTGCCTGGGATAGCGGGAGAGGGAACGAGCAGTACTTC	CAWDSGRGNEQYF
NA	TRBV27	few	TRBJ1-5	17	TGTGCCAGCAGTTTATCAGGGTTTTCAGGGGTTGGTCAGCCCCAGCATTTT	CASSLSGFSGVGQPQHF
TRBD2	TRBV5-4	few	TRBJ2-1	17	TGTGCCAGCAGCTTGCCTGGACTAGCGGAGGTCGCGGGGGAGCAGTTCTTC	CASSLPGLAEVAGEQFF
NA	TRBV2	many	TRBJ1-1	15	TGTGCCAGCAGTAGATCTTTGCGTATGAACACTGAAGCTTTCTTT	CASSRSLRMNTEAFF
NA	TRBV14	NA	TRBJ2-7	11	TGTGCCAGCAGCCGGATGGGGGAGCAGTACTTC	CASSRMGEQYF
TRBD2	TRBV20-1	many	TRBJ2-2	16	TGCAGTGCTCGAGAGCTAGCGGAGCGCCGAACCGGGGAGCTGTTTTTT	CSARELAERRTGELFF
TRBD1	TRBV7-2	many	TRBJ1-6	15	TGTGCCAGCAGCTTAACGGGACAGAATAATTCACCCCTCCACTTT	CASSLTGQNNSPLHF
NA	TRBV19	few	TRBJ1-2	13	TGTGCCAGTAGTGAACTCTACTCGGGCGGCTACACCTTC	CASSELYSGGYTF
NA	TRBV20-1	many	TRBJ2-5	11	TGCAGTGCTAGTCCCCCGGAGACCCAGTACTTC	CSASPPETQYF
NA	TRBV6-2/TRBV6-3	once	TRBJ1-2	16	TGTGCCAGCAGTTACTCTCCCGGGACCCATGGGGATGGCTACACCTTC	CASSYSPGTHGDGYTF
NA	TRBV6-1	few	TRBJ2-1	15	TGTGCCAGCAGAAGGTCGGGGCAGAGTATCGGTGAGCAGTTCTTC	CASRRSGQSIGEQFF
NA	TRBV9	NA	TRBJ2-1	14	TGTGCCAGCAGCGTACTTAGTGCCTACAATGAGCAGTTCTTC	CASSVLSAYNEQFF
NA	TRBV20-1	many	TRBJ2-5	12	TGCAGTGCTAGAGGGTACCAAGAGACCCAGTACTTC	CSARGYQETQYF
NA	TRBV7-9	NA	TRBJ1-1	16	TGTGCCAGCAGCTTAGCAGGGGACCCTGGGCACACTGAAGCTTTCTTT	CASSLAGDPGHTEAFF
NA	TRBV5-1	NA	TRBJ2-2	18	TGCGCCAGCAGCTTTCCGCCTCAGCAGGGGCCAAACACCGGGGAGCTGTTTTTT	CASSFPPQQGPNTGELFF
TRBD2	TRBV29-1	many	TRBJ2-7	14	TGCAGCGTCGGTCTAGCGGACTCAACCTACGAGCAGTACTTC	CSVGLADSTYEQYF
TRBD2	TRBV6-1	NA	TRBJ2-1	15	TGTGCCAGCACAAACTGGCGGGAGGGTACGGATGAGCAGTTCTTC	CASTNWREGTDEQFF
TRBD1	TRBV30	NA	TRBJ1-4	14	TGTGCCTGGAGTTGGGGGGCACAGGGGGAAAAACTGTTTTTT	CAWSWGAQGEKLFF
NA	TRBV28	many	TRBJ2-7	16	TGTGCCAGCAGTTTATCCTCCTCACGCCGGACGGCCGCATTGTACTTC	CASSLSSSRRTAALYF
TRBD2	TRBV20-1	NA	TRBJ2-7	14	TGCAGTGCTAGAGAAGCGGGATCTTGGTACGAGCAGTACTTC	CSAREAGSWYEQYF
TRBD1	TRBV5-6	NA	TRBJ2-1	15	TGTGCCAGCAGCTTTTACAGGGGGGACTACAATGAGCAGTTCTTC	CASSFYRGDYNEQFF
NA	TRBV3-1	NA	TRBJ2-2	16	TGTGCCAGCAGCCAAGATTCGGCAGCAAACACCGGGGAGCTGTTTTTT	CASSQDSAANTGELFF
NA	TRBV15	many	TRBJ1-2	15	TGTGCCACCAGCAGAGGAACCGGGCGCAAGGGTGGCTACACCTTC	CATSRGTGRKGGYTF
NA	TRBV28	many	TRBJ1-5	12	TGTGCCAGCCTCGGTCGAAATCAGCCCCAGCATTTT	CASLGRNQPQHF
NA	TRBV28	few	TRBJ1-1	14	TGTGCCAGCAGACTACAGGGCCTAAATACTGAAGCTTTCTTT	CASRLQGLNTEAFF
TRBD2	TRBV20-1	NA	TRBJ2-2	14	TGCAGTGCTAGCCTAGCGGGCGGTACCGGGGAGCTGTTTTTT	CSASLAGGTGELFF
NA	TRBV15	few	TRBJ1-5	14	TGTGCCACCAGCAGGACAGACTCTAATCAGCCCCAGCATTTT	CATSRTDSNQPQHF
TRBD1	TRBV12-3/TRBV12-4	few	TRBJ2-3	14	TGTGCCAGCAGGGGGACAGAGAGCACAGATACGCAGTATTTT	CASRGTESTDTQYF